These 17 T cell receptor beta chains originate from one sample sequenced in a study of blood T cell repertoires in COVID-19. Clones were sequenced by immunoSEQ multiplex PCR, and TCRdb holds only the in-frame ones, with some missing. The sample lists about 190,000 clones; 90% were seen once. What was sequenced was peripheral blood. These receptors originate from a man aged 50-59 years with acute or convalescent COVID-19.

This chain links TRBV18 with TRBJ2-3; D may be TRBD1 (6 bases). CDR3 size: 15 residues. V was clipped by 5 bases and J by 5 bases, with 17 bases between them. Looked up from germline, CDR1 is KGHSH and CDR2 is LQKENI. DNA of the CDR3: TGTGCCAGCTCAGTTAACAGGGTCCTGGGAGATACGCAGTATTTT. Translated, it gives CASSVNRVLGDTQYF. The entire variable domain, with the rest obtained from reference TRBV18 and TRBJ2-3, is as follows: NAGVMQNPRHLVRRRGQEARLRCSPMKGHSHVYWYRQLPEEGLKFMVYLQKENIIDESGMPKERFSAEFPKEGPSILRIQQVVRGDSAAYFCASSVNRVLGDTQYFGPGTRLTVL.

This clone was counted between two and nine times. The CDR3 is CASTSMATGANQPQHF. The CDR3 DNA reads TGTGCCAGCACCTCTATGGCGACAGGGGCTAATCAGCCCCAGCATTTT. The chain joins TRBV28 to TRBJ1-5; 8 nucleotides align to TRBD1. The V gene's germline CDR1 is MDHEN and CDR2 SYDVKM. V was pared by 7 bases and J by 4 bases, with 12 bases of the junction left unmatched. This CDR3 spans 16 amino acids.

This clone occurred a few times. The chain employs TRBV5-5 and TRBJ1-6; D uncertain. V gave up 1 base and J gave up 10 bases, with 12 bases separating them. Germline assignment: CDR1 SGHKS and CDR2 YYEKEE (reference sequence). The CDR3 is 14 amino acids. The CDR3, as DNA: TGTGCCAGCAGCTTGCCAGGCTCGGGGTCACCCCTCCACTTT. It is translated as CASSLPGSGSPLHF. The full variable domain, with the rest looked up from reference TRBV5-5 and TRBJ1-6, is DAGVTQSPTHLIKTRGQQVTLRCSPISGHKSVSWYQQVLGQGPQFIFQYYEKEERGRGNFPDRFSARQFPNYSSELNVNALLLGDSALYLCASSLPGSGSPLHFGNGTRLTVT.

Many counts were recorded for this clone. This chain connects TRBV7-3 to TRBJ2-1; 12 bases line up with TRBD2. J gave up 4 bases and V 2 bases, and 3 bases lay outside the gene matches. Looked up from germline, CDR1 is SGHTA and CDR2 is FQGTGA. This CDR3 spans 16 amino acids. CDR3 DNA: TGTGCCAGCAGCTTATATGGGACTAGCGGGTACAATGAGCAGTTCTTC. Translated: CASSLYGTSGYNEQFF.

This sequence joins TRBV7-2 and TRBJ2-1; D is possibly TRBD1 (5 bases). Deletions cut 1 base from V and 3 bases from J, with 10 bases between. Germline assignment: CDR1 SGHTA and CDR2 FQGNSA. This CDR3 has 15 amino acids. CDR3 sequence reads: CASSLETADYNEQFF. Written as DNA, the CDR3 is TGTGCCAGCAGCTTAGAGACAGCTGACTACAATGAGCAGTTCTTC.

In its sample, this clone was seen once. The CDR3 region is CASSVDGTQFQPQHF. The CDR3 bases are TGTGCCAGCAGCGTAGACGGGACACAATTTCAGCCCCAGCATTTT. The rearrangement links TRBV9 to TRBJ1-5, with D possibly TRBD1 on 6 matching bases. Trimming shortened V by 0 bases and J by 6 bases, and 13 bases separated the two germline ends. The CDR3 length is 15 residues. Germline values: CDR1 SGDLS, CDR2 YYNGEE. Full variable domain (remainder filled in from reference TRBV9 and TRBJ1-5): DSGVTQTPKHLITATGQRVTLRCSPRSGDLSVYWYQQSLDQGLQFLIQYYNGEERAKGNILERFSAQQFPDLHSELNLSSLELGDSALYFCASSVDGTQFQPQHFGDGTRLSIL.

This sequence joins TRBV5-4 and TRBJ2-7; D not certain. Germline V lookup: CDR1 SGHNT, CDR2 YYREEE (reference sequence). The CDR3 sequence is 15 residues long. The V gene lost 4 bases and the J gene lost 1 base, with 15 bases spanning the gap. The CDR3 is CASSPALGRSYEQYF. In DNA, the CDR3 is TGTGCCAGCAGCCCAGCCTTGGGCAGATCCTACGAGCAGTACTTC. The entire variable domain, with the rest obtained from reference TRBV5-4 and TRBJ2-7, is as follows: ETGVTQSPTHLIKTRGQQVTLRCSSQSGHNTVSWYQQALGQGPQFIFQYYREEENGRGNFPPRFSGLQFPNYSSELNVNALELDDSALYLCASSPALGRSYEQYFGPGTRLTVT.

Written as DNA, the CDR3 is TGTGCCAGTAGTATTCGGGCGGGGGGGTCCTACAATGAGCAGTTCTTC. It is translated as CASSIRAGGSYNEQFF. V gene TRBV19 combines with J gene TRBJ2-1; 9 nucleotides line up with TRBD2. CDR1 and CDR2 from the germline V gene are LNHDA and SQIVND (reference sequence). This CDR3 spans 16 amino acids. Germline trimming cut 3 bases from V and 1 base from J; bases unmatched to any gene: 4.

V and J are TRBV5-8 and TRBJ2-5; the D gene is possibly TRBD1 (6 bases). CDR1 SGHTS and CDR2 YDEGEE come from the germline V gene. V lost 0 bases and J lost 1, with 10 bases in between. The CDR3 consists of 15 residues. This CDR3 reads CASSLAEDSQETQYF. CDR3 nucleotides: TGTGCCAGCAGCTTGGCCGAGGACAGCCAAGAGACCCAGTACTTC.

This chain joins TRBV11-3 and TRBJ2-3; 10 nucleotides line up with TRBD1. Trimming at V came to 5 bases and at J to 1 base, leaving 3 bases not matched to a gene. There are 15 residues in the CDR3. Germline CDR1 SGHNT, CDR2 YENEEA. In DNA form, the CDR3 reads TGTGCCAGCAGCCCCGGGACAGGGGGCACAGATACGCAGTATTTT. Amino acids: CASSPGTGGTDTQYF.

This chain joins TRBV28 and TRBJ1-5; 8 bases fit TRBD1. The V gene's germline CDR1 is MDHEN and CDR2 SYDVKM. The CDR3 runs to 16 residues. Trimming took 5 bases from V and 4 from J; bases not matched to a gene: 10. The CDR3 coding sequence is TGTGCCAGCAGTCCCCAGGGGGCGCCTAGGAATCAGCCCCAGCATTTT. Translating it yields CASSPQGAPRNQPQHF.

V gene TRBV24-1 combines with J gene TRBJ2-6; 8 nucleotides align to TRBD2. Germline-derived CDR1 and CDR2 are KGHDR and SFDVKD. V lost 3 bases, J lost 4 bases, and 4 bases stayed unmatched. This CDR3 region has 16 residues. CDR3 sequence reads: CATSDPRGGGANVLTF. CDR3 in DNA: TGTGCCACCAGTGATCCCCGGGGGGGCGGGGCCAACGTCCTGACTTTC.

This chain uses TRBV6-5 with TRBJ2-1; D gene uncertain. Germline V gene data show CDR1 as MNHEY and CDR2 as SVGAGI. V lost 2 bases, J lost 4 bases, and 15 bases lay in between. The CDR3 extends over 16 amino acids. CDR3 coding DNA: TGTGCCAGCAGTTACAGACTCACGAGGATATACAATGAGCAGTTCTTC. Protein product: CASSYRLTRIYNEQFF.

This clone was detected only once. The V gene is TRBV5-5, the J gene TRBJ2-5; the D is unclear. Between the trimmed V and J ends, which lost 0 bases and 2 bases, there was a span of 5 bases. There are 13 residues in the CDR3. Germline V gene lookup returns CDR1 SGHKS and CDR2 YYEKEE (reference sequence). The CDR3 loop reads CASSLGGQETQYF. In nucleotides, the CDR3 is TGTGCCAGCAGCTTGGGCGGACAAGAGACCCAGTACTTC.

This chain links TRBV27 with TRBJ1-5; D remains ambiguous. The length of the CDR3 is 16 residues. The germline V and J ends were trimmed by 5 bases and 4 bases, with 18 bases remaining between them. Germline V CDR1 and CDR2: MNHEY, SMNVEV (reference sequence). CDR3 loop: CASSPLEGGVNQPQHF. The CDR3, as DNA: TGTGCCAGCAGTCCACTTGAGGGTGGGGTTAATCAGCCCCAGCATTTT.

V gene TRBV3-1 (or the pseudogene TRBV3-2) combines with J gene TRBJ1-2; the match to TRBD1 covers 12 bases. The CDR3 sequence is 16 residues long. The germline V gene encodes CDR1 LGHDT and CDR2 YNNKEL (reference sequence). V shed 0 bases and J 7 bases; nucleotides not matched to a gene: 6. The CDR3 nucleotides are TGTGCCAGCAGCCAAGATCTGGGACAGGGGGCGCTTGGCTACACCTTC. This gives the protein CASSQDLGQGALGYTF.

The chain joins TRBV27 to TRBJ2-7; 9 nucleotides line up with TRBD2. There are 15 residues in the CDR3. The junction had 10 bases not matched to a gene; V was cut back by 6 bases and J by 4 bases. Looked up from germline, CDR1 is MNHEY and CDR2 is SMNVEV (reference sequence). The CDR3 region has the DNA TGTGCCAGCAGCCTAGGTGCGGGAGGGGTATACGAGCAGTACTTC. Its protein is CASSLGAGGVYEQYF.